A single sample is the source of the 20 T cell receptor beta chains below, sequenced in a study of CD8 T cells in Susac syndrome. The RNA input was about 0.5 to 1 ug, and it was reverse transcribed with random hexamers. TCRdb re-analysed the immunoSEQ multiplex PCR reads in MiXCR, keeping a single row per CDR3 protein. The repertoire holds under 200,000 distinct CDR3 sequences, with 85% to 95% as singletons. The source material was CD4+ T cells from PBMCs. The origin of the receptors is a human donor with Susac syndrome.

In DNA form, the CDR3 reads TGCGCCAGCAGCCTCGGGACAACTGCTAATGAAAAACTGTTTTTT. Translating gives CASSLGTTANEKLFF. The chain has TRBV4-1 and TRBJ1-4; D possibly corresponds to TRBD1 (6 bases). V dropped 4 bases and J dropped 3 bases, with 12 bases sitting between them. Germline values: CDR1 MGHRA, CDR2 YSYEKL. The CDR3 has 15 amino acids.

The chain recombines TRBV6-5 with TRBJ1-2, with 10 bases fitting TRBD1. CDR3 length equals 15 residues. Germline CDR1 reads MNHEY; CDR2 reads SVGAGI. Losses at the gene ends were 5 bases for V and 4 bases for J; bases not matched to a gene: 7. This chain's CDR3 is CASSTPGQGGYGYTF. The CDR3 DNA reads as TGTGCCAGCAGTACCCCCGGACAGGGGGGCTATGGCTACACCTTC.

The rearrangement links TRBV6-5 to TRBJ2-2; D ambiguous. Trimming shortened V by 10 bases and J by 6 bases, and 9 bases separated the two germline ends. Germline lookup yields CDR1 MNHEY and CDR2 SVGAGI. The CDR3 is made up of 11 amino acids. The CDR3 nucleotides read TGTGCCACCCGCTATTCCGGGGAGCTGTTTTTT. Translation gives CATRYSGELFF.

The rearrangement links TRBV13 to TRBJ1-4; 9 positions match TRBD1. V lost 6 bases, J lost 15 bases, and 14 bases stayed unmatched. The CDR3 extends over 14 amino acids. Germline V gene sequence: CDR1 PRHDT, CDR2 FYEKMQ (reference sequence). CDR3 in amino acids: CASSSVLTGQGMFF. CDR3 DNA: TGTGCCAGCAGTTCAGTACTTACTGGACAGGGGATGTTTTTT.

V gene TRBV15 combines with J gene TRBJ1-2, with D unresolved. This CDR3 contains 12 residues. V lost 0 bases and J 6 bases, leaving 5 bases between the germline ends. Per the germline V gene, CDR1 is LNHNV and CDR2 is YYDKDF (reference sequence). CDR3 DNA: TGTGCCACCAGCAGAGACAGAAATGGCTACACCTTC. This gives the protein CATSRDRNGYTF.

The chain joins TRBV7-8 to TRBJ1-1, with D unresolved. CDR3 length: 15 amino acids. Germline CDR1 is SGHVS and CDR2 is FQNEAQ. V was cut by 0 bases and J by 2 bases, with 10 bases left in between. This CDR3 reads CASSLAPGVNTEAFF. The CDR3 DNA sequence: TGTGCCAGCAGCTTAGCACCAGGAGTAAACACTGAAGCTTTCTTT.

The genes are TRBV5-6 and TRBJ1-6, with 11 bases identical to TRBD1. Germline-derived CDR1 and CDR2 are SGHDT and YYEEEE. V dropped 7 bases and J dropped 8; count of bases not matched to a gene: 5. This CDR3 spans 14 amino acids. The CDR3 sequence: CASGWTGGDSPLHF. The CDR3 DNA reads TGTGCCAGCGGTTGGACAGGGGGCGATTCACCCCTCCACTTT.

This chain joins TRBV6-6 and TRBJ1-2; 7 bases map to TRBD1. The germline gives CDR1 MNHNY, CDR2 SVGAGI (reference sequence). Unmatched junction bases numbered 14, after V lost 6 bases and J lost 4 bases. The CDR3 consists of 16 residues. CDR3 in DNA: TGTGCCAGCAGCGTCGTCCACAGGGGACCGGCCTATGGCTACACCTTC. Residues: CASSVVHRGPAYGYTF.

The rearrangement joins TRBV12-3 or TRBV12-4 to TRBJ2-1, with 8 bases identical to TRBD1. Trimming removed 7 bases from V and 12 bases from J; junction bases left unmatched: 8. The CDR3 covers 12 residues. The CDR3 loop is CASTLQGGGQFF. CDR3 coding DNA: TGTGCCAGCACCCTACAGGGGGGAGGGCAGTTCTTC.

The chain links TRBV12-3 or TRBV12-4 to TRBJ1-5, with unresolved D. V lost 5 bases and J lost 5, with 10 bases in between. This CDR3 contains 13 residues. Here the CDR3 reads CASSPDHYQPQHF. CDR3 bases: TGTGCCAGCAGTCCCGATCATTATCAGCCCCAGCATTTT.

The rearrangement joins TRBV15 to TRBJ1-1; possible D gene TRBD1, 6 bases. Germline values: CDR1 LNHNV, CDR2 YYDKDF (reference sequence). V shed 4 bases and J shed 5 bases, with 14 bases lying between them. The length of the CDR3 is 14 residues. CDR3 bases: TGTGCCACCAGCATGGGGGCCGGAAGTACTGAAGCTTTCTTT. Protein product: CATSMGAGSTEAFF.

CDR3 sequence (DNA): TGTGCCAGCAGTCTGACCCGGACTAGCGGGGGGATAGATACGCAGTATTTT. Amino acids: CASSLTRTSGGIDTQYF. V gene TRBV27 combines with J gene TRBJ2-3, with 14 bases identical to TRBD2. In germline, CDR1 is MNHEY, CDR2 SMNVEV (reference sequence). The CDR3 consists of 17 residues. Germline trimming cut 5 bases from V and 5 bases from J; bases unmatched to any gene: 9.

This sequence joins TRBV10-2 and TRBJ2-7, with D hard to call. The CDR3 runs 13 residues. In germline, CDR1 is WSHSY, CDR2 SAAADI. V was clipped by 2 bases and J by 3 bases, with 8 bases between them. CDR3 DNA sequence: TGCGCCAGCAGTGAGGGCACCATCTACGAGCAGTACTTC. Translation gives CASSEGTIYEQYF.

The chain has TRBV19 and TRBJ1-2, with TRBD1 as a possible D gene (5 bases). In germline, CDR1 is LNHDA, CDR2 SQIVND (reference sequence). The CDR3 length is 14 residues. The V gene lost 4 bases and the J gene lost 3 bases, with 12 bases spanning the gap. The CDR3 coding sequence is TGTGCCAGTAGTACCACGGGACGCTACTATGGCTACACCTTC. Its translation is CASSTTGRYYGYTF.

The CDR3 is CASGETYNEQFF. The CDR3 DNA is TGTGCCAGCGGGGAGACGTACAATGAGCAGTTCTTC. V usage is TRBV6-5 and J usage is TRBJ2-1, with D tentatively TRBD2 (5 bases). V lost 8 bases, J lost 4 bases, and 9 bases lay in between. CDR1 and CDR2 (germline): MNHEY, SVGAGI. CDR3 length: 12 amino acids.

The chain joins TRBV9 to TRBJ1-5, with 7 bases identical to TRBD1. V shed 0 bases, J shed 10 bases, and the junction held 13 bases outside the gene matches. The length of the CDR3 is 16 residues. Germline CDR1 is SGDLS and CDR2 is YYNGEE. CDR3 residues: CASSVGPNVAGGPQHF. CDR3 DNA: TGTGCCAGCAGCGTAGGTCCAAACGTGGCAGGGGGACCCCAGCATTTT.

The rearrangement links TRBV6-5 to TRBJ2-5, with TRBD2 as a possible D gene (5 bases). The length of the CDR3 is 12 residues. The V end lost 7 bases, the J end lost 10 bases, and 16 bases lay between the germline ends. Looked up from germline, CDR1 is MNHEY and CDR2 is SVGAGI. CDR3 nucleotide sequence: TGTGCCAGCAACGGACCAGTCGGGGTCCAGTACTTC. Its translation: CASNGPVGVQYF.

The CDR3 region has the DNA TGCAGTGCTTGGGGGAACTACAATGAGCAGTTCTTC. Protein: CSAWGNYNEQFF. The rearrangement joins TRBV20-1 to TRBJ2-1; possibly TRBD1 or TRBD2 for D (5 bases each). This CDR3 has 12 residues. Per germline, CDR1 DFQATT and CDR2 SNEGSKA (reference sequence). V lost 5 bases, J lost 3 bases, and 8 bases lay in between.

This clonotype has only a few counts. This chain links TRBV6-6 with TRBJ1-1, with 7 bases fitting TRBD1. Unmatched junction bases numbered 1, after V lost 5 bases and J lost 4 bases. CDR3 length equals 12 residues. The germline CDR1 and CDR2 sequences are MNHNY and SVGAGI (reference sequence). CDR3 sequence: CASSPGGTEAFF. The CDR3, as DNA: TGTGCCAGCAGTCCAGGGGGCACTGAAGCTTTCTTT.

In its sample, this clonotype was seen once. This chain links TRBV27 with TRBJ1-1; 9 positions agree with TRBD1. V gave up 5 bases and J gave up 5 bases; unmatched junction bases: 9. From germline, CDR1 is MNHEY and CDR2 SMNVEV (reference sequence). This CDR3 has 15 amino acids. This CDR3 reads CASSPWTGEGTEAFF. The CDR3 region has the DNA TGTGCCAGCAGTCCGTGGACAGGGGAGGGGACTGAAGCTTTCTTT.